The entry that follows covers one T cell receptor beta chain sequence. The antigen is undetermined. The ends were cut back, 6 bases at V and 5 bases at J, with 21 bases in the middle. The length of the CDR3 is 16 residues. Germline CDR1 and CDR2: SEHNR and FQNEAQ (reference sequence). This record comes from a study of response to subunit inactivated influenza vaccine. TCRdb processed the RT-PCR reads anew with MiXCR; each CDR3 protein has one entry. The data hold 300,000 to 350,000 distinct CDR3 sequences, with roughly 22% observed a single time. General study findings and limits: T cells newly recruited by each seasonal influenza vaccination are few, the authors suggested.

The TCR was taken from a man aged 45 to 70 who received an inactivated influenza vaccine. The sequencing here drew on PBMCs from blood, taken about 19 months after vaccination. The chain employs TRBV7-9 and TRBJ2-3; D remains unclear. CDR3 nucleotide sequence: TGTGCCAGCAGTACCCCTTTTATGGCAACTCAAGATACGCAGTATTTT. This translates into CASSTPFMATQDTQYF.